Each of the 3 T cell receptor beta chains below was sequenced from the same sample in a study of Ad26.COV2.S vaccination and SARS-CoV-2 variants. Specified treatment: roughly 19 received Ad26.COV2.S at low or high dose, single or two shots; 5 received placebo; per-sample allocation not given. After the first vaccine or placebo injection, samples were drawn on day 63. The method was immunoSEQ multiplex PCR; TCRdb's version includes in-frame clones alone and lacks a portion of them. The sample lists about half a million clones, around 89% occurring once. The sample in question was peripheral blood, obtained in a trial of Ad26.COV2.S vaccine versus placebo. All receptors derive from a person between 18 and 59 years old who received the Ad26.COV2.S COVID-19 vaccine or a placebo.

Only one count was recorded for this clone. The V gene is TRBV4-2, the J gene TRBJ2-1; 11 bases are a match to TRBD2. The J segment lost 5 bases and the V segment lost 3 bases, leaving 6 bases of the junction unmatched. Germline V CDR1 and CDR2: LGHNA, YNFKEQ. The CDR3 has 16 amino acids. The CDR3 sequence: CASSHGGTSGDNEQFF. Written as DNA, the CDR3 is TGTGCCAGCAGCCACGGAGGGACTAGCGGCGACAATGAGCAGTTCTTC.

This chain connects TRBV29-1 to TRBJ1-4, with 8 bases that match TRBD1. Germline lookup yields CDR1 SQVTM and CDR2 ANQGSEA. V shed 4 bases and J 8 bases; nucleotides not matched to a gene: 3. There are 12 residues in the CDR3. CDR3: CSVGDRTEKLFF. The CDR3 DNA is TGCAGCGTTGGGGACAGGACGGAAAAACTGTTTTTT.

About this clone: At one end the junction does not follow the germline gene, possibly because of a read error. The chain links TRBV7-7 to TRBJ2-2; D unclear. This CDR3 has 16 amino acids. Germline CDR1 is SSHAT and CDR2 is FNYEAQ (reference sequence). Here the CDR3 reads CASSLAATRNTGELFF. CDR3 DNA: TGTGCTAGCAGCTTAGCCGCAACGAGGAACACCGGGGAGCTGTTTTTT.